This entry concerns a single T cell receptor beta chain. This clonotype was observed a handful of times. Its specific antigen is unknown. Per-nucleotide qualities are absent, and no much larger clonotype sits a single base away. The source of the sample is a study of T-cell reconstitution after alpha-beta-depleted transplantation in children (dated by TCRdb to the mid-2010s). Context from the whole study: Using TCR repertoire profiling, the study followed T-cell immune reconstitution in a quantitative way in children after TCRalphabeta/CD19-depleted allogeneic hematopoietic cell transplantation.

The library came from PCR. For sequencing, an Illumina HiSeq 2500 was employed. Molecular barcoding was employed in the preparation of TCR libraries, with unique molecular identifiers being used to normalize TCRbeta repertoire quantification. The public reads were run again by TCRdb, first through fastp at Q25 and then through MiXCR, and only productive beta chains were kept. Every entry covers one CDR3 protein and lists the most common genes and DNA from its rows. This sample gives some 80,000 distinct CDR3 sequences in total; less than 20% of them show up just once. About half of the sample is in the top ten clones. At the junction V is shortened by 0 bases and J by 0 bases, with 10 bases in between. CDR1 SGHRS and CDR2 YFSETQ were looked up in the germline V gene. From its cysteine to its phenylalanine, the CDR3 spans 16 amino acids. Solely the CDR3 DNA is kept, with 48 bases framed from the first base.

Study-wide conclusions, independent of this receptor: Apparently early alphabetaT-cell count recovery about two months after transplant reportedly relied on only several hundred rapidly expanded clones derived from non-depleted graft cells. Over subsequent months, a decline in hyperexpanded clone frequencies was noted, and after one year, T-cell counts and TCRbeta diversity were mostly ascribed to newly produced T cells. In some patients, the high TCRbeta diversity seen at day 60 was put down to recipient T cells and intrathymic progenitors that had survived conditioning.

This specimen's treatment or condition label, interpreted: allogeneic hematopoietic cell transplantation with graft depleted of TCRalphabeta T cells and CD19 B cells. Transplant recipients were children who received TCRalphabeta/CD19-depleted allogeneic hematopoietic cell grafts. This receptor chain uses TRBV5-1 and TRBJ1-3; no D segment can be confidently identified. The sample was PBMCs, mostly from graft donor cells, taken 360 days after TCRalphabeta/CD19-depleted stem cell transplant. This TCR came from a male patient aged 2 to 9 who had a stem cell transplant for acute lymphoblastic leukemia, so the T cells may come from the graft donor. The CDR3 reads CASSLGGSLSGNTIYF. In nucleotide form, the sequence is TGCGCCAGCAGCTTGGGAGGTTCCCTCTCTGGAAACACCATATATTTT.